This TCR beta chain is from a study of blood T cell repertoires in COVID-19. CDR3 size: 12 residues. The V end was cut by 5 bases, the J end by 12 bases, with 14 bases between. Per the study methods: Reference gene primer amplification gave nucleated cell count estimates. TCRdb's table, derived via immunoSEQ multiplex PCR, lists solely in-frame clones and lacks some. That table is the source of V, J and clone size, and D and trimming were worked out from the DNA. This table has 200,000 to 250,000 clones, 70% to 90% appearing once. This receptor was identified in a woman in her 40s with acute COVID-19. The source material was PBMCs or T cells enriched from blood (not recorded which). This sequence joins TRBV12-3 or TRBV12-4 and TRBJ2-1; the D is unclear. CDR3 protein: CASSLSLGAQFF. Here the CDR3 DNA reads TGTGCCAGCAGTCTCTCCCTAGGTGCGCAGTTCTTC.